This is a list of T cell receptor beta chains from one sample in a study of human T cells and chemical hapten exposure. One entry per CDR3 protein, called by TCRdb with MiXCR from the RACE reads. The sample lists roughly 180,000 distinct CDR3 sequences, about 22% seen once, with 6% to 8% in the top ten. This sample comprised whole blood, obtained in connection with sensitization to the hapten diphenylcyclopropenone (DPC). The receptors originated from a woman aged 45-65 years with alopecia areata. Some clones in this sample may be carry-over from other donors' samples. CDR3s include the opening cysteine and the closing phenylalanine or tryptophan. D genes are given only for firm matches. Clone size, where shown, is once, few, many, or a class for clones that have expanded.

j_gene: TRBJ1-1
d_gene: NA
v_gene: TRBV7-9
abundance: few
CDR3nt: TGTGCCAGCAGCTTTCGCGGGTTGAACACTGAAGCTTTCTTT
CDR3aa: CASSFRGLNTEAFF

j_gene: TRBJ2-7
d_gene: NA
v_gene: TRBV7-8
abundance: few
CDR3nt: TGTGCCAGCAGCTTATGGTTCCAGGGCTACGAGCAGTACTTC
CDR3aa: CASSLWFQGYEQYF

j_gene: TRBJ2-3
d_gene: TRBD2
v_gene: TRBV5-1
abundance: NA
CDR3nt: TGCGCCAGCAGCTTGGATGGTGCGGGAGGGCGCACAGATACGCAGTATTTT
CDR3aa: CASSLDGAGGRTDTQYF

j_gene: TRBJ2-1
d_gene: TRBD2
v_gene: TRBV9
abundance: NA
CDR3nt: TGTGCCAGCAACCCTAGCGGGAGCTCCTACAATGAGCAGTTCTTC
CDR3aa: CASNPSGSSYNEQFF

j_gene: TRBJ2-1
d_gene: NA
v_gene: TRBV20-1
abundance: few
CDR3nt: TGCAGTGCTAGGACACATTTGGAGCAGTTCTTC
CDR3aa: CSARTHLEQFF

j_gene: TRBJ1-2
d_gene: NA
v_gene: TRBV20-1
abundance: NA
CDR3nt: TGCAGTGCTAGAGCTCGGCGGGACAACTATGGCTACACCTTC
CDR3aa: CSARARRDNYGYTF

j_gene: TRBJ2-2
d_gene: TRBD2
v_gene: TRBV7-3
abundance: NA
CDR3nt: TGTGCCAGCAGCTTAAGTCCGGGAGGGCCCACCGGGGAGCTGTTTTTT
CDR3aa: CASSLSPGGPTGELFF

j_gene: TRBJ1-1
d_gene: NA
v_gene: TRBV9
abundance: NA
CDR3nt: TGTGCCAGCAGCGTAGTAGGGTCGTACACTGAAGCTTTCTTT
CDR3aa: CASSVVGSYTEAFF

j_gene: TRBJ2-2
d_gene: TRBD2
v_gene: TRBV25-1
abundance: NA
CDR3nt: TGTGCCAGCAGTGAACCCCGGGGGGGGGCCACCACCGGGGAGCTGTTTTTT
CDR3aa: CASSEPRGGATTGELFF

j_gene: TRBJ1-5
d_gene: NA
v_gene: TRBV2
abundance: few
CDR3nt: TGTGCCAGCAGTGACGGCACGGGGAATCAGCCCCAGCATTTT
CDR3aa: CASSDGTGNQPQHF

j_gene: TRBJ2-3
d_gene: TRBD2
v_gene: TRBV10-2
abundance: NA
CDR3nt: TGCGCCAGCATTGGACTAGCTCCGAGTCAGGGGACAGATACGCAGTATTTT
CDR3aa: CASIGLAPSQGTDTQYF

j_gene: TRBJ1-4
d_gene: NA
v_gene: TRBV18
abundance: few
CDR3nt: TGTGCCAGCTCACCGGCCGGGGACGGAAGTAGACTGTTTTTT
CDR3aa: CASSPAGDGSRLFF

j_gene: TRBJ1-2
d_gene: NA
v_gene: TRBV20-1
abundance: NA
CDR3nt: TGCAGTGCTAGAGATGTCTCCAGGGTAGACTATGGCTACACCTTC
CDR3aa: CSARDVSRVDYGYTF

j_gene: TRBJ1-1
d_gene: NA
v_gene: TRBV5-1
abundance: NA
CDR3nt: TGCGCCAGCAGCTCCACAGGGAACATGAACACTGAAGCTTTCTTT
CDR3aa: CASSSTGNMNTEAFF

j_gene: TRBJ1-1
d_gene: NA
v_gene: TRBV5-1
abundance: NA
CDR3nt: TGCGCCAGCAGCTTGGCCAGGGCCCCAGGATTTAACACTGAAGCTTTCTTT
CDR3aa: CASSLARAPGFNTEAFF

j_gene: TRBJ2-2
d_gene: NA
v_gene: TRBV6-1
abundance: few
CDR3nt: TGTGCCAGCAGTGAAGCGCAGAACACCGGGGAGCTGTTTTTT
CDR3aa: CASSEAQNTGELFF

j_gene: TRBJ1-1
d_gene: NA
v_gene: TRBV7-9
abundance: NA
CDR3nt: TGTGCCAGCAGCTTCAGGAACACTGAAGCTTTCTTT
CDR3aa: CASSFRNTEAFF

j_gene: TRBJ1-4
d_gene: TRBD1
v_gene: TRBV7-9
abundance: few
CDR3nt: TGTGCCAGCAGCGTCCGGGACAGAGGGGAAAAACTGTTTTTT
CDR3aa: CASSVRDRGEKLFF

j_gene: TRBJ1-1
d_gene: NA
v_gene: TRBV2
abundance: NA
CDR3nt: TGTGCCAGCAGTGAGGGCAGGGCGAACACTGAAGCTTTCTTT
CDR3aa: CASSEGRANTEAFF

j_gene: TRBJ2-5
d_gene: NA
v_gene: TRBV5-1
abundance: NA
CDR3nt: TGCGCCAGCAGCTTCTTTGGAGGGTACCAAGAGACCCAGTACTTC
CDR3aa: CASSFFGGYQETQYF

j_gene: TRBJ2-3
d_gene: TRBD1
v_gene: TRBV5-1
abundance: once
CDR3nt: TGCGCCAGCAGCCTGGGACAGGGAGCCACAGATACGCAGTATTTT
CDR3aa: CASSLGQGATDTQYF

j_gene: TRBJ1-5
d_gene: NA
v_gene: TRBV2
abundance: few
CDR3nt: TGTGCCAGCAGTAGCGACAGAGTGGCCCAGCATTTT
CDR3aa: CASSSDRVAQHF

j_gene: TRBJ1-5
d_gene: NA
v_gene: TRBV20-1
abundance: NA
CDR3nt: TGCAGTGCAGTCGAGGGTCTTCATCAGCCCCAGCATTTT
CDR3aa: CSAVEGLHQPQHF

j_gene: TRBJ2-7
d_gene: NA
v_gene: TRBV5-1
abundance: few
CDR3nt: TGCGCCAGCAGCTCGAACAGGGGGGGCCTCTACGAGCAGTACTTC
CDR3aa: CASSSNRGGLYEQYF

j_gene: TRBJ2-3
d_gene: TRBD1
v_gene: TRBV9
abundance: few
CDR3nt: TGTGCCAGCAGCCCGGGACAGGAGAGCACAGATACGCAGTATTTT
CDR3aa: CASSPGQESTDTQYF

j_gene: TRBJ2-7
d_gene: NA
v_gene: TRBV6-6
abundance: few
CDR3nt: TGTGCCAGCGGAGGGCCCTTTTACGAGCAGTACTTC
CDR3aa: CASGGPFYEQYF

j_gene: TRBJ2-2
d_gene: TRBD2
v_gene: TRBV5-1
abundance: NA
CDR3nt: TGCGCCAGCTTAAGGACTAGCGGGACAGCCACCGGGGAGCTGTTTTTT
CDR3aa: CASLRTSGTATGELFF

j_gene: TRBJ2-7
d_gene: NA
v_gene: TRBV5-1
abundance: NA
CDR3nt: TGCGCCAGCAGCTCCCTAATAAACCACGAGCAGTACTTC
CDR3aa: CASSSLINHEQYF

j_gene: TRBJ2-2
d_gene: TRBD2
v_gene: TRBV7-3
abundance: NA
CDR3nt: TGTGCCAGCAGCCTCCTAGCGGGAGGGCTGGGCACCGGGGAGCTGTTTTTT
CDR3aa: CASSLLAGGLGTGELFF

j_gene: TRBJ1-1
d_gene: NA
v_gene: TRBV4-1
abundance: few
CDR3nt: TGCGCCAGCAGCCAACCGATCCCACGCGGGGCGGGCACTGAAGCTTTCTTT
CDR3aa: CASSQPIPRGAGTEAFF

j_gene: TRBJ2-7
d_gene: NA
v_gene: TRBV20-1
abundance: few
CDR3nt: TGCAGTGCTAGACAGGGAAACGAGCAGTACTTC
CDR3aa: CSARQGNEQYF

j_gene: TRBJ2-2
d_gene: NA
v_gene: TRBV28
abundance: NA
CDR3nt: TGTGCCAGCAGGGGGCTGAACACCGGGGAGCTGTTTTTT
CDR3aa: CASRGLNTGELFF

j_gene: TRBJ2-4
d_gene: NA
v_gene: TRBV11-2
abundance: NA
CDR3nt: TGTGCCAGCAGCTTAGGAGACAGAGCCAAAAACATTCAGTACTTC
CDR3aa: CASSLGDRAKNIQYF

j_gene: TRBJ1-1
d_gene: TRBD1
v_gene: TRBV20-1
abundance: NA
CDR3nt: TGCAGTGCTAAGACAGGGGGTAGTAACACTGAAGCTTTCTTT
CDR3aa: CSAKTGGSNTEAFF

j_gene: TRBJ1-1
d_gene: NA
v_gene: TRBV12-3/TRBV12-4
abundance: few
CDR3nt: TGTGCCAGCAGTTTTAGGAGGCCGAGACAGACACAAGCTTTCTTT
CDR3aa: CASSFRRPRQTQAFF

j_gene: TRBJ2-2
d_gene: NA
v_gene: TRBV2
abundance: few
CDR3nt: TGTGCCAGCAGTGAAGTGGCAGGGGGGACCGGGGAGCTGTTTTTT
CDR3aa: CASSEVAGGTGELFF

j_gene: TRBJ2-3
d_gene: NA
v_gene: TRBV7-2
abundance: few
CDR3nt: TGTGCCAGCAGCTCGGGGATTAGCACAGATACGCAGTATTTT
CDR3aa: CASSSGISTDTQYF

j_gene: TRBJ2-5
d_gene: TRBD2
v_gene: TRBV7-9
abundance: few
CDR3nt: TGTGCCAGCAGCTCCGGGACTAGCGGGATCTCCGGGGAGACCCAGTACTTC
CDR3aa: CASSSGTSGISGETQYF

j_gene: TRBJ2-5
d_gene: NA
v_gene: TRBV29-1
abundance: many
CDR3nt: TGCAGCGCCATTCACCCCTCCGGGCAAGAGACCCAGTACTTC
CDR3aa: CSAIHPSGQETQYF

j_gene: TRBJ1-1
d_gene: NA
v_gene: TRBV7-9
abundance: NA
CDR3nt: TGTGCCAGCAGCTTAACAGGGAAGGAGAACACTGAAGCTTTCTTT
CDR3aa: CASSLTGKENTEAFF

j_gene: TRBJ2-1
d_gene: TRBD2
v_gene: TRBV6-2/TRBV6-3
abundance: few
CDR3nt: TGTGCCAGCAACCCCGAGGGGGGCGGGAGGAGCTCCTACAATGAGCAGTTCTTC
CDR3aa: CASNPEGGGRSSYNEQFF

j_gene: TRBJ1-6
d_gene: NA
v_gene: TRBV29-1
abundance: NA
CDR3nt: TGCAGCGTTGGTGTGTCCCGAGATTCACCCCTCCACTTT
CDR3aa: CSVGVSRDSPLHF

j_gene: TRBJ2-3
d_gene: TRBD2
v_gene: TRBV2
abundance: NA
CDR3nt: TGTGCCAGCAGCCTACTAGCGGGAGTGACAGATACGCAGTATTTT
CDR3aa: CASSLLAGVTDTQYF

j_gene: TRBJ1-4
d_gene: NA
v_gene: TRBV18
abundance: few
CDR3nt: TGTGCCAGCTCCCCACAGGGCTCGGCTAATGAAAAACTGTTTTTT
CDR3aa: CASSPQGSANEKLFF

j_gene: TRBJ2-7
d_gene: TRBD2
v_gene: TRBV3-1
abundance: NA
CDR3nt: TGTGCCAGCAGCCACGGACTAGCGCTAAGCTCCTACGAGCAGTACTTC
CDR3aa: CASSHGLALSSYEQYF

j_gene: TRBJ2-7
d_gene: NA
v_gene: TRBV10-3
abundance: NA
CDR3nt: TGTGCCATCAGTGAGTCGGGGGCATCCTACGAGCAGTACTTC
CDR3aa: CAISESGASYEQYF

j_gene: TRBJ1-1
d_gene: NA
v_gene: TRBV29-1
abundance: NA
CDR3nt: TGCAGCGTCCGTCCCACAGGGTCCACTGAAGCTTTCTTT
CDR3aa: CSVRPTGSTEAFF

j_gene: TRBJ2-2
d_gene: NA
v_gene: TRBV11-2
abundance: few
CDR3nt: TGTGCCAGCAGCTTACAGGGGCCCACCGGGGAGCTGTTTTTT
CDR3aa: CASSLQGPTGELFF

j_gene: TRBJ1-4
d_gene: NA
v_gene: TRBV7-2
abundance: NA
CDR3nt: TGTGCCAGCAGCTTATCAGTTACTAATGAAAAACTGTTTTTT
CDR3aa: CASSLSVTNEKLFF

j_gene: TRBJ2-7
d_gene: TRBD1
v_gene: TRBV20-1
abundance: few
CDR3nt: TGCAGTGCTGCACCGGGGGACAGGGTATCCTACGAGCAGTACTTC
CDR3aa: CSAAPGDRVSYEQYF

j_gene: TRBJ2-1
d_gene: NA
v_gene: TRBV15
abundance: few
CDR3nt: TGTGCCACCAGCAGAGAAGGGACAACTTCCTACAATGAGCAGTTCTTC
CDR3aa: CATSREGTTSYNEQFF